The rows below give T cell receptor beta chains drawn from one sample of a study of identical twins. From the 5' RACE reads, TCRdb called clonotypes with MiXCR, one entry per CDR3 protein. Of about 290,000 distinct CDR3 sequences in the sample, roughly 9.7% are singletons; the top ten hold 6% to 8.5%. Another study also made use of these data, one on yellow fever vaccine responses in identical twins.

The specimen was CD8+ T cells sorted from blood. The receptors here all came from a woman aged 18-29 years in good health. The CDR3 runs from the conserved cysteine through the conserved F or W. Fields, in order: CDR3 DNA, CDR3 protein, CDR3 length, D gene, J gene, V gene, clone size. The D gene is left open where the match is weak. Clone sizes are given selectively: once, few, many, or a class where the clone is expanded.

DNA: TGTGCCAGCAGTTACAGGTCGGAGAACACTGAAGTTTTCTTT
CDR3: CASSYRSENTEVFF
length: 14
D: .
J: TRBJ1-1
V: TRBV6-5
size: .

DNA: TGCAGCGTGGGGACTCCTTTGAATGAAAAACTGTTTTTT
CDR3: CSVGTPLNEKLFF
length: 13
D: .
J: TRBJ1-4
V: TRBV29-1
size: .

DNA: TGCAGTGCCGAACAGGGGGGTTTGGGTCAGCCCCAGCATTTT
CDR3: CSAEQGGLGQPQHF
length: 14
D: TRBD1
J: TRBJ1-5
V: TRBV20-1
size: .

DNA: TGCAGCGTCGCGCCCCGGGACGGCCCGAACACTGAAGCTTTCTTT
CDR3: CSVAPRDGPNTEAFF
length: 15
D: .
J: TRBJ1-1
V: TRBV29-1
size: many

DNA: TGTGCCAGCAGCTCCGGACAGGCATCCGCCCGGGGGAACGAGCAGTACTTC
CDR3: CASSSGQASARGNEQYF
length: 17
D: .
J: TRBJ2-7
V: TRBV3-1
size: .

DNA: TGTGCCAGTAGTGGGAATTCCAATGAGCAGTTCTTC
CDR3: CASSGNSNEQFF
length: 12
D: .
J: TRBJ2-1
V: TRBV19
size: .

DNA: TGTGCCAGCAGAACGAACACTGAAGCTTTCTTT
CDR3: CASRTNTEAFF
length: 11
D: .
J: TRBJ1-1
V: TRBV27
size: few

DNA: TGTGCCACCAGCAATAAGAATCAGGAGGCTAGCGGGAGGTACAATGAGCAGTTCTTC
CDR3: CATSNKNQEASGRYNEQFF
length: 19
D: TRBD2
J: TRBJ2-1
V: TRBV15
size: .

DNA: TGTGCCACCAGTGATCTAGCTAACCCCGGGGAGCTGTTTTTT
CDR3: CATSDLANPGELFF
length: 14
D: .
J: TRBJ2-2
V: TRBV24-1
size: .

DNA: TGTGCCAGCAGCTTATTATCTGGGGCCAAAAACATTCAGTACTTC
CDR3: CASSLLSGAKNIQYF
length: 15
D: .
J: TRBJ2-4
V: TRBV7-2
size: many

DNA: TGTGCCAGCAAGCTAAACACTGAAGCTTTCTTT
CDR3: CASKLNTEAFF
length: 11
D: .
J: TRBJ1-1
V: TRBV2
size: many

DNA: TGTGCCAGCAGCTTCGGGAGGATCCCAGAGACCCAGTACTTC
CDR3: CASSFGRIPETQYF
length: 14
D: TRBD2
J: TRBJ2-5
V: TRBV7-9
size: few

DNA: TGCGCCAGCAGCCAAGATCCGCGGGGTTCAGAGCCCCAGCATTTT
CDR3: CASSQDPRGSEPQHF
length: 15
D: .
J: TRBJ1-5
V: TRBV4-3
size: many

DNA: TGTGCCAGCGAGAACGGACACGAGCAGTACTTC
CDR3: CASENGHEQYF
length: 11
D: .
J: TRBJ2-7
V: TRBV12-3/TRBV12-4
size: many

DNA: TGTGCCAGCAGCCTGCCGTCCACAGATACGCAGTATTTT
CDR3: CASSLPSTDTQYF
length: 13
D: .
J: TRBJ2-3
V: TRBV7-9
size: many

DNA: TGTGCCAGCAGCCCGCGGGACAGCGAATACTCCTACGAGCAGTACTTC
CDR3: CASSPRDSEYSYEQYF
length: 16
D: .
J: TRBJ2-7
V: TRBV7-9
size: .

DNA: TGTGCCAGCAGCTTGGGGGTCGCCCCCAGGAGAGAGGAGACCCAGTACTTC
CDR3: CASSLGVAPRREETQYF
length: 17
D: .
J: TRBJ2-5
V: TRBV5-5
size: few